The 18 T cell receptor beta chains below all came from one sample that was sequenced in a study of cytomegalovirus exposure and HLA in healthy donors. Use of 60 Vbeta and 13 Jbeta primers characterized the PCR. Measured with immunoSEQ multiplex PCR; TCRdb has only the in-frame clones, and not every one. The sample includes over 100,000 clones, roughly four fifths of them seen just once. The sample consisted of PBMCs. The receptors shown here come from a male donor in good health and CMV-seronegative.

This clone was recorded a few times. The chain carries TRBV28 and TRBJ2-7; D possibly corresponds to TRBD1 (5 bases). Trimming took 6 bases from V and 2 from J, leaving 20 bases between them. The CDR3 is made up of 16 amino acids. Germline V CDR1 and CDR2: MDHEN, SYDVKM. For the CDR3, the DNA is TGTGCCAGCAGCTCAAATTGGCAGGGTAAACCCTACGAGCAGTACTTC. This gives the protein CASSSNWQGKPYEQYF. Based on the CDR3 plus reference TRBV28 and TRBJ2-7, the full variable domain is DVKVTQSSRYLVKRTGEKVFLECVQDMDHENMFWYRQDPGLGLRLIYFSYDVKMKEKGDIPEGYSVSREKKERFSLILESASTNQTSMYLCASSSNWQGKPYEQYFGPGTRLTVT.

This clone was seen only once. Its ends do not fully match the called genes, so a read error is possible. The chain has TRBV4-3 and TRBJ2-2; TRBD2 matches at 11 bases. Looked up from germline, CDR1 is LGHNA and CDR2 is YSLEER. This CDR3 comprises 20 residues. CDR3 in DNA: TGCGCCAGCAGCCGAACTTACCCGGGACTAGCGGACTCGAACACCGGGGAGCTGGTTTTT. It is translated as CASSRTYPGLADSNTGELVF.

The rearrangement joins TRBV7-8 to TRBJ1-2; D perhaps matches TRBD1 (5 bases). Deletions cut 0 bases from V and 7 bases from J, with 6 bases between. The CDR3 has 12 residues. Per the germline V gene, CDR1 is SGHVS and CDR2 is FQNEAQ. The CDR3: CASSLAQGGYTF. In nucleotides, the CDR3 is TGTGCCAGCAGCTTAGCGCAGGGTGGCTACACCTTC.

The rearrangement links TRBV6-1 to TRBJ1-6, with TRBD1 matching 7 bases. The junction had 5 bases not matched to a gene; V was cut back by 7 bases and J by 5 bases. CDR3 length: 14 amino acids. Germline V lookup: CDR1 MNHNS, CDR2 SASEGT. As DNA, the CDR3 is TGTGCCAGCACGTGGACAGGCCATAATTCACCCCTCCACTTT. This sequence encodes CASTWTGHNSPLHF.

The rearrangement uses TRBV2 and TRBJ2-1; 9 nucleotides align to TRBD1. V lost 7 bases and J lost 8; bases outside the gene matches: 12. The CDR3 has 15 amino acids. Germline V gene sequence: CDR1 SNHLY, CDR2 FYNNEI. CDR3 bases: TGTGCCAGCACTGCCACAGGGGGCTCTTACTATGAGCAGTTCTTC. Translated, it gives CASTATGGSYYEQFF.

The DNA of the CDR3 is TGCGCCAGCAGCCAAGACCCGGGACAGACTTTCATGAACACTGAAGCTTTCTTT. Its translation: CASSQDPGQTFMNTEAFF. The chain combines TRBV4-1 with TRBJ1-1; 7 nucleotides match TRBD1. With V trimmed by 0 bases and J by 0 bases, 10 bases remained unmatched. CDR1 and CDR2 from the germline V gene are MGHRA and YSYEKL. The CDR3 covers 18 residues.

The CDR3, as DNA: TGTGCCAGCAGCCCAAGACAGCCGGTGAGCTCTGGAAACACCATATATTTT. This translates into CASSPRQPVSSGNTIYF. This chain joins TRBV7-8 and TRBJ1-3; possibly TRBD1 for D (5 bases). This CDR3 spans 17 amino acids. V was clipped by 5 bases and J by 0 bases, with 17 bases between them. The germline gives CDR1 SGHVS, CDR2 FQNEAQ. Variable domain in full (rest from reference TRBV7-8 and TRBJ1-3): GAGVSQSPRYKVAKRGQDVALRCDPISGHVSLFWYQQALGQGPEFLTYFQNEAQLDKSGLPSDRFFAERPEGSVSTLKIQRTQQEDSAVYLCASSPRQPVSSGNTIYFGEGSWLTVV.

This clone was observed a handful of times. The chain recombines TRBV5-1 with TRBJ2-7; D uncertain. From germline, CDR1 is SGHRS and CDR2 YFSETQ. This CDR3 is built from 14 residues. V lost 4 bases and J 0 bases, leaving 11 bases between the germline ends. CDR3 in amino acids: CASSIPSSSYEQYF. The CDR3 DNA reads TGCGCCAGCAGCATCCCTTCCAGCTCCTACGAGCAGTACTTC.

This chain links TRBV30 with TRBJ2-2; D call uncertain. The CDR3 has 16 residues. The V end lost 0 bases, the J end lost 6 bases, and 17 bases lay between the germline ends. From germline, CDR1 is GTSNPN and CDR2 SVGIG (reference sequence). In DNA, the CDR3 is TGTGCCTGGAGTGTATCGGTCAGGTATCAGGCCGGGGAGCTGTTTTTT. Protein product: CAWSVSVRYQAGELFF.

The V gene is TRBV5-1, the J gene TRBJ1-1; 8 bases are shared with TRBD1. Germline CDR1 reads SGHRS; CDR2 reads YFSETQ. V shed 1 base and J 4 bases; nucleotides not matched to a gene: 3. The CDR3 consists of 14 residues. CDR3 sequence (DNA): TGCGCCAGCAGCTTGAGGGACAGGACCACTGAAGCTTTCTTT. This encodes CASSLRDRTTEAFF.

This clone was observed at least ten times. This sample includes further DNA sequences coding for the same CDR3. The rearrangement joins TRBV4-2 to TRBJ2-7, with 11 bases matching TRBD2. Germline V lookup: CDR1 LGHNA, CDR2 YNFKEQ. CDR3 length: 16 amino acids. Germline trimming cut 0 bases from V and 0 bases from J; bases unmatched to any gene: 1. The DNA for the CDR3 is TGTGCCAGCAGCCAAGATGGGACTAGCGGCTCCTACGAGCAGTACTTC. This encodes CASSQDGTSGSYEQYF.

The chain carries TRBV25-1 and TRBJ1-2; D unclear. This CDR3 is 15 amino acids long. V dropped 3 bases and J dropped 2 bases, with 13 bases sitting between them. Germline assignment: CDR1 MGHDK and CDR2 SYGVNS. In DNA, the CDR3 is TGTGCCAGCAGTGACCCTCGAGGACTCAACTATGGCTACACCTTC. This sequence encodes CASSDPRGLNYGYTF.

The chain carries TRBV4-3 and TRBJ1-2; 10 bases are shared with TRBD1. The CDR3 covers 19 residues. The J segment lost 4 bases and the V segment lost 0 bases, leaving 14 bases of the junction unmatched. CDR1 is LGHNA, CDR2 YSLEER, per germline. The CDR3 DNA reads TGCGCCAGCAGCCAAGATTGGGCCGGGACAGGGGCTACTGGCTATGGCTACACCTTC. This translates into CASSQDWAGTGATGYGYTF.

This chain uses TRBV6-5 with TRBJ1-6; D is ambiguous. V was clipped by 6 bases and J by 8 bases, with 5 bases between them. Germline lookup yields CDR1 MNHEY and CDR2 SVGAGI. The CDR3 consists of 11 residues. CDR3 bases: TGTGCCAGCAGGGGAGATTCACCCCTCCACTTT. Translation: CASRGDSPLHF.

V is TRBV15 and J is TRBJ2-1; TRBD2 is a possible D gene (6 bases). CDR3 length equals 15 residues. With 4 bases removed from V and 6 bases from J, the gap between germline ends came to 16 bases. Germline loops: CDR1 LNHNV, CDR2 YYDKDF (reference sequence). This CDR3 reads CATSKGMTSVNEQFF. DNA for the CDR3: TGTGCCACCAGCAAAGGGATGACTAGTGTCAATGAGCAGTTCTTC.

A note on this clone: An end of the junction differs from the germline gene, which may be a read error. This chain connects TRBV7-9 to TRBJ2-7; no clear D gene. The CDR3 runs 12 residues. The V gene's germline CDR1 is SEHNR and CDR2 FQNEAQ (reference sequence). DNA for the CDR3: TGTTCCAGCAGCCCCCCGTCCGACGAGCAGTACTTC. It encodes CSSSPPSDEQYF.

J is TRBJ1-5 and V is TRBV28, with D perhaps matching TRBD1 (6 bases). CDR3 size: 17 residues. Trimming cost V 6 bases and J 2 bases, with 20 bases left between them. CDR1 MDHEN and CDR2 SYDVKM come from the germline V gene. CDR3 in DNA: TGTGCCAGCAGGCCTAACGGTGGGGGGGCTGGCAATCAGCCCCAGCATTTT. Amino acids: CASRPNGGGAGNQPQHF.

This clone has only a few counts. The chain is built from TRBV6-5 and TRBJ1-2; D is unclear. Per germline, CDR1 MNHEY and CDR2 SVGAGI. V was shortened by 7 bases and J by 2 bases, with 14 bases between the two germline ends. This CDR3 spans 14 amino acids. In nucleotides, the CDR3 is TGTGCCAGCAAGAAGACAACTGGGAACTATGGCTACACCTTC. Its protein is CASKKTTGNYGYTF.